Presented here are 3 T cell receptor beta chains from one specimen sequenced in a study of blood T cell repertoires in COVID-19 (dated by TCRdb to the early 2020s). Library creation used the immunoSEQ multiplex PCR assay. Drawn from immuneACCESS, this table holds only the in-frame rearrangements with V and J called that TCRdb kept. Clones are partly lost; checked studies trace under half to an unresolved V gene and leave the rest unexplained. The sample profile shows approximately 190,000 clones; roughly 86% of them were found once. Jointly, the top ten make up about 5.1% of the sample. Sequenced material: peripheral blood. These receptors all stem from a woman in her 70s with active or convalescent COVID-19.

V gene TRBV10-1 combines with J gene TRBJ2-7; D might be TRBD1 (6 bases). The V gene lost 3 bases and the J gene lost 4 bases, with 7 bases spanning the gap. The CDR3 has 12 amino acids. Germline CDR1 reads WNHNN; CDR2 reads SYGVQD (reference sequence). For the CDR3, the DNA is TGCGCCAGCAGTGACAGGGGATACGAGCAGTACTTC. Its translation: CASSDRGYEQYF.

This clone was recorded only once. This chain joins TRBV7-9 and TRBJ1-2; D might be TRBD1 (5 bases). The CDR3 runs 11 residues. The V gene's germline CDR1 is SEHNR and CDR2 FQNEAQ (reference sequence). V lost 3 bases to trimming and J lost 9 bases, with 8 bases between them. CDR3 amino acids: CASSFDSSYTF. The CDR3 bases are TGTGCCAGCAGCTTTGACAGTAGCTACACCTTC.

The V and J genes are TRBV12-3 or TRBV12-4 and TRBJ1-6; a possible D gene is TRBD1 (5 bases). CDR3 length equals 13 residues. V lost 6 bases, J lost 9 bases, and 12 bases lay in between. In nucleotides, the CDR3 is TGTGCCAGCAGCGCAGGGTTTATTTCACCCCTCCACTTT. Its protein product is CASSAGFISPLHF.